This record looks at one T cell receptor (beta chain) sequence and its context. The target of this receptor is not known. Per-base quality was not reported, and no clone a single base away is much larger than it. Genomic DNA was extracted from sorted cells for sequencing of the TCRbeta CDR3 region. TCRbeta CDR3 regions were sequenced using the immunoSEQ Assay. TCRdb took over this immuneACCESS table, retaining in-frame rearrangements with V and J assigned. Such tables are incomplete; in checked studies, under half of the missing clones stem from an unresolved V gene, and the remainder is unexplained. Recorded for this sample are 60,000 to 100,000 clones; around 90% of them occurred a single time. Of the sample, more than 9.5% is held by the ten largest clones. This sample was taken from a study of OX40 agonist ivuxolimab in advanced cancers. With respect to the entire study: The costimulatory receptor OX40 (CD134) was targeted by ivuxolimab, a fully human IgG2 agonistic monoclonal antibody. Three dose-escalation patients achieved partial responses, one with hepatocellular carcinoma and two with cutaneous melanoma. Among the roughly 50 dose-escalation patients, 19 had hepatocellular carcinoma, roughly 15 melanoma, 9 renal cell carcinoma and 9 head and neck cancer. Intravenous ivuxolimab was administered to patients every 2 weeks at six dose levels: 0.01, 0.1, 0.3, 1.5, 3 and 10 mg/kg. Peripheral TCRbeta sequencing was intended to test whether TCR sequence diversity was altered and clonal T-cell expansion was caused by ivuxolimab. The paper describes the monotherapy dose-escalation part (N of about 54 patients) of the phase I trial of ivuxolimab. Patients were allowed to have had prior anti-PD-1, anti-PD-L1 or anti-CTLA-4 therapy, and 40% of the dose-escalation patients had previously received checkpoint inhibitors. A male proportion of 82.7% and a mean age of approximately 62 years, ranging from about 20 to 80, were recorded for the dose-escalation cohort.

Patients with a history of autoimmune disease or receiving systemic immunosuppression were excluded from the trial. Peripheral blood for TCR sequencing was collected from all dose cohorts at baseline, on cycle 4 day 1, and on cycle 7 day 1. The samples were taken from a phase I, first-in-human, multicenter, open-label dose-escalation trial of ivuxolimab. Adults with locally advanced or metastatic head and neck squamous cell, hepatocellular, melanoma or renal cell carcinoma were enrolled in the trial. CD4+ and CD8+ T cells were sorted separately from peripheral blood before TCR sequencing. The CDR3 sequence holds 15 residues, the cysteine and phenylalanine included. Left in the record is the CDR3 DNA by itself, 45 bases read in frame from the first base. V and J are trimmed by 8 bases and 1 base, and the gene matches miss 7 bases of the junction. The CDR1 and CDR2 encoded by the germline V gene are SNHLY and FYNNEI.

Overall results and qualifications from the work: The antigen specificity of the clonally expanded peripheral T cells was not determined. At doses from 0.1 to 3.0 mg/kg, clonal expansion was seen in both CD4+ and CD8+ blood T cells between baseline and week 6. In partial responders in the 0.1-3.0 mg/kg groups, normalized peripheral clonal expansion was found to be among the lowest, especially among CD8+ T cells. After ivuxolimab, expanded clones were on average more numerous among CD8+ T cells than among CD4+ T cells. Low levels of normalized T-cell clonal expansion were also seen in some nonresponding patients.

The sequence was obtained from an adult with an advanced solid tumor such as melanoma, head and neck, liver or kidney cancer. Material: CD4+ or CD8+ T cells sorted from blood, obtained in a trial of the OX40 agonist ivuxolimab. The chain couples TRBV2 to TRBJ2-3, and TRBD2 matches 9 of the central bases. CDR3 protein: CASRDQRGGTDTQYF. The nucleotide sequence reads TGTGCCAGCCGAGACCAGCGGGGGGGCACAGATACGCAGTATTTT. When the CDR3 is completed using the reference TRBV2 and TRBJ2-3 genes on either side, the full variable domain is EPEVTQTPSHQVTQMGQEVILRCVPISNHLYFYWYRQILGQKVEFLVSFYNNEISEKSEIFDDQFSVERPDGSNFTLKIRSTKLEDSAMYFCASRDQRGGTDTQYFGPGTRLTVL.